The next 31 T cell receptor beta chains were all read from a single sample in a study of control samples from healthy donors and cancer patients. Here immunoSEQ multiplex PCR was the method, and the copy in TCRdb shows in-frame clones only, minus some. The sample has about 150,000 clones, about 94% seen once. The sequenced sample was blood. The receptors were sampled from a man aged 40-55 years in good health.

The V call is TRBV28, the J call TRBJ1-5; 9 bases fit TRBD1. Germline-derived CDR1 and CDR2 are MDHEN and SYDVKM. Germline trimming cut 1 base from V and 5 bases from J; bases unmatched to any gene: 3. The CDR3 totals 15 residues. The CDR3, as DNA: TGTGCCAGCAGTTTATCCCGACAGGGGGATCAGCCCCAGCATTTT. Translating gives CASSLSRQGDQPQHF.

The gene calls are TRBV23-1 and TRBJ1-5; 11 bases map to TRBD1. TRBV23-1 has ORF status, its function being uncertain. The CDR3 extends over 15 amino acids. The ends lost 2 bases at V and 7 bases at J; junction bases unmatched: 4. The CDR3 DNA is TGCGCCAGCAGTCAACGGGACAGGGGGGAGCAGCCCCAGCATTTT. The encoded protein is CASSQRDRGEQPQHF.

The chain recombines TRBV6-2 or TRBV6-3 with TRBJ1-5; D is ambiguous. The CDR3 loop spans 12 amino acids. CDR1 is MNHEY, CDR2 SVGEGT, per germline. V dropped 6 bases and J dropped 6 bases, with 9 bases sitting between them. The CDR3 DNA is TGTGCCAGCAGCTCCGGGCCTCAGCCCCAGCATTTT. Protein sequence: CASSSGPQPQHF.

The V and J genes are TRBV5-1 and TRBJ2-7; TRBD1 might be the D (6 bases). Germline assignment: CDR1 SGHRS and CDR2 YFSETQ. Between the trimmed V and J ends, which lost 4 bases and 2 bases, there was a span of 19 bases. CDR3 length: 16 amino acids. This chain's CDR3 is CASSHNVGGQPYEQYF. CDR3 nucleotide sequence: TGCGCCAGCAGCCATAATGTAGGCGGACAGCCCTACGAGCAGTACTTC.

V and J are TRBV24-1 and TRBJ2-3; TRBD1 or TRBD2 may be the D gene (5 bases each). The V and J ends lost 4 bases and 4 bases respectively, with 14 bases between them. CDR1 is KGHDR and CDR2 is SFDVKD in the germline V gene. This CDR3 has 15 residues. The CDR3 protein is CATSEGRVRADTQYF. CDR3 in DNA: TGTGCCACCAGTGAGGGGCGGGTACGGGCAGATACGCAGTATTTT.

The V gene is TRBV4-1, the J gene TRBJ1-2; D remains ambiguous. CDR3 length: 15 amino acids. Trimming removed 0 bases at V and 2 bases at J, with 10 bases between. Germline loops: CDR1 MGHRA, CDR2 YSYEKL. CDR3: CASSQDERPNYGYTF. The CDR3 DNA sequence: TGCGCCAGCAGCCAAGATGAACGGCCAAACTATGGCTACACCTTC.

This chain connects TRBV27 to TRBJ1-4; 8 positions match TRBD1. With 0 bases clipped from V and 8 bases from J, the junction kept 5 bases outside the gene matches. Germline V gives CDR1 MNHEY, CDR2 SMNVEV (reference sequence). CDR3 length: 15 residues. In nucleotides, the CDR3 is TGTGCCAGCAGTTTATCCGGGACAGGCGTCGAAAAACTGTTTTTT. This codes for CASSLSGTGVEKLFF.

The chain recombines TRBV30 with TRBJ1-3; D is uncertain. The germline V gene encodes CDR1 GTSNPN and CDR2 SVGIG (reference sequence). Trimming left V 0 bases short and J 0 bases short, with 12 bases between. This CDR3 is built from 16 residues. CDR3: CAWSVLPSFSGNTIYF. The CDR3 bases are TGTGCCTGGAGTGTACTCCCGTCCTTCTCTGGAAACACCATATATTTT.

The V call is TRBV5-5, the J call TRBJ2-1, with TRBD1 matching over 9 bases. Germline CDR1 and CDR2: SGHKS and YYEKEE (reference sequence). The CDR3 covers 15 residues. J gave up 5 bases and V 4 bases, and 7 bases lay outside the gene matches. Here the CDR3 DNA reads TGTGCCAGCAGCCCCGGGACAGGGCTAAACAATGAGCAGTTCTTC. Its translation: CASSPGTGLNNEQFF.

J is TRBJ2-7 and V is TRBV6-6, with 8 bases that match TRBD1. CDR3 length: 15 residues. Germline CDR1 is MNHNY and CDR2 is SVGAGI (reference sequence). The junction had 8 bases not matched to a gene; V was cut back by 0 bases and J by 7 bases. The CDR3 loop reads CASSYSGAGGTEQYF. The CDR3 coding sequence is TGTGCCAGCAGTTACTCGGGTGCAGGGGGCACGGAGCAGTACTTC.

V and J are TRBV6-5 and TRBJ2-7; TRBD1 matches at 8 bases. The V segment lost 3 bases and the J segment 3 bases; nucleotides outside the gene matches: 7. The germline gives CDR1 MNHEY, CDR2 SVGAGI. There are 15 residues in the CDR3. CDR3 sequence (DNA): TGTGCCAGCAGTTATCGTGGGACAGGCGTCTACGAGCAGTACTTC. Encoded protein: CASSYRGTGVYEQYF.

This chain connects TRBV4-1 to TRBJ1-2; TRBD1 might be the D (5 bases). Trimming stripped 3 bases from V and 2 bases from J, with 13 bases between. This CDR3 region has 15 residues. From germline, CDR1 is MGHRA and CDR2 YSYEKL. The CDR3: CASSHLGDPNYGYTF. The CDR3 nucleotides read TGCGCCAGCAGCCATCTAGGGGACCCAAACTATGGCTACACCTTC.

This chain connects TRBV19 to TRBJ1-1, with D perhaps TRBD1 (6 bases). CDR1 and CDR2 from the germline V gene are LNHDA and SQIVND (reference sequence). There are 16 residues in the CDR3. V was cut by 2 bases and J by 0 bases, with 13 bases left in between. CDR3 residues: CASSIIRGGMNTEAFF. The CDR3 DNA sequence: TGTGCCAGTAGTATAATCAGAGGGGGAATGAACACTGAAGCTTTCTTT.

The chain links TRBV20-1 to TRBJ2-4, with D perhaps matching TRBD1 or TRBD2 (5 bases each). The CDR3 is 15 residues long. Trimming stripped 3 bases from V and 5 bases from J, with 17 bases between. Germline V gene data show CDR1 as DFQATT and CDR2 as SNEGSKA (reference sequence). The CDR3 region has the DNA TGCAGTGCTAGTGGGCCTGGTCGGGGCCAAAACATTCAGTACTTC. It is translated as CSASGPGRGQNIQYF.

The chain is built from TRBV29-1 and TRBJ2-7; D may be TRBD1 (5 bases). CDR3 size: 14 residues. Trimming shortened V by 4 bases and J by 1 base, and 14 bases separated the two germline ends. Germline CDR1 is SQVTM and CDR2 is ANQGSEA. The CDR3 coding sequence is TGCAGCGTTGGTTTTGCGACAGATTCCTACGAGCAGTACTTC. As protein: CSVGFATDSYEQYF.

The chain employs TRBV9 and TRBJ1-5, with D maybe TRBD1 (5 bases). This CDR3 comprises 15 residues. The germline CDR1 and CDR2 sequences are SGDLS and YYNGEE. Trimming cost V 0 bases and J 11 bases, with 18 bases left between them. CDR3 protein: CASSVGPDRGSAQHF. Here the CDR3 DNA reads TGTGCCAGCAGCGTAGGCCCCGACCGGGGCTCGGCCCAGCATTTT.

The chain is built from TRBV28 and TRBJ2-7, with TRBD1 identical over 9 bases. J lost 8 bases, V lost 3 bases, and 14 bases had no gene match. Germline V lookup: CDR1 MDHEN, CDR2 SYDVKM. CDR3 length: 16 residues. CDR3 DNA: TGTGCCAGCAGTTTCCCCCTGGGACAGGGACCCTATAAGCAGTACTTC. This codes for CASSFPLGQGPYKQYF.

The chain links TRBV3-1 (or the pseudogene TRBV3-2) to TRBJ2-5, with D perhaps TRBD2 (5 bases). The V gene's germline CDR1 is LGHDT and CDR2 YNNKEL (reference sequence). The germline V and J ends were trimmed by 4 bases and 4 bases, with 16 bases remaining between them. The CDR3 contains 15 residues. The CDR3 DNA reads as TGTGCCAGCAGCCCAAGACGTCTAGCCGGAGAGACCCAGTACTTC. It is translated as CASSPRRLAGETQYF.

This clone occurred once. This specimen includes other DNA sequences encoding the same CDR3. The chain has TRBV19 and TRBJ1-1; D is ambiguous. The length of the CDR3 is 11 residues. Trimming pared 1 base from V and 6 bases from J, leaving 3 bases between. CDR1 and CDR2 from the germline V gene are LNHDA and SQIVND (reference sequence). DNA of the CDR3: TGTGCCAGTAGTATAGGGCCTGAAGCTTTCTTT. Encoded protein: CASSIGPEAFF.

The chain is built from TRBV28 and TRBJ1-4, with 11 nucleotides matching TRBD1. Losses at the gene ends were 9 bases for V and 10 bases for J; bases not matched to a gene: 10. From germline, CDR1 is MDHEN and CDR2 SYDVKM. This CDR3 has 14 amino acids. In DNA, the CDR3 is TGTGCCAGTACTCCGGGACAGGGGGTGCCAAAACTGTTTTTT. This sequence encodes CASTPGQGVPKLFF.

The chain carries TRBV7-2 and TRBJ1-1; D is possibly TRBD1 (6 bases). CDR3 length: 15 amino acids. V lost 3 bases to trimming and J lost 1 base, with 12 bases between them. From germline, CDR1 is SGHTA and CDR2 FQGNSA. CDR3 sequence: CASSLGGLSNTEAFF. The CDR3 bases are TGTGCCAGCAGCTTGGGGGGGCTCTCGAACACTGAAGCTTTCTTT.

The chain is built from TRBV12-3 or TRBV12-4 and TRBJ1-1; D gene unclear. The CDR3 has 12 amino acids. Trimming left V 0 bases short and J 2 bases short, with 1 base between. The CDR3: CASSLANTEAFF. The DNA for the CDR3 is TGTGCCAGCAGTTTAGCCAACACTGAAGCTTTCTTT.

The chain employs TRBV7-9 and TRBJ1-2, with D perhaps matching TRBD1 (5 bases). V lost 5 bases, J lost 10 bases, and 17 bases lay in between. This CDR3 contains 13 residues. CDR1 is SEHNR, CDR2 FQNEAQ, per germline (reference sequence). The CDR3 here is CASSPPRVGFYTF. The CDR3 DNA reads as TGTGCCAGCAGCCCACCCAGGGTGGGGTTCTACACCTTC.

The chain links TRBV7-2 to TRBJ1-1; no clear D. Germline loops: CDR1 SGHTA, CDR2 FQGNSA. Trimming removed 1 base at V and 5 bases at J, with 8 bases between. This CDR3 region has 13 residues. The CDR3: CASSLEGGTEAFF. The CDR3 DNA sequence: TGTGCCAGCAGCTTAGAGGGAGGGACTGAAGCTTTCTTT.

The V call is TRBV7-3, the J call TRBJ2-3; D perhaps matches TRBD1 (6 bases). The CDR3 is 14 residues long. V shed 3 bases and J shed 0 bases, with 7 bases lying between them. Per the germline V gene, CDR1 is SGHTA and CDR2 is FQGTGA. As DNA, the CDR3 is TGTGCCAGCAGCTTCGGACAGAGCACAGATACGCAGTATTTT. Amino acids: CASSFGQSTDTQYF.

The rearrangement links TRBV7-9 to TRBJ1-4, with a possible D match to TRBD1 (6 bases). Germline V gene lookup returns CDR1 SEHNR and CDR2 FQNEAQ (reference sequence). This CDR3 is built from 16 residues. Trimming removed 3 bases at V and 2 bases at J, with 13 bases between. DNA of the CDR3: TGTGCCAGCAGCTTGGGGGCCCCTTCGACTAATGAAAAACTGTTTTTT. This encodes CASSLGAPSTNEKLFF.

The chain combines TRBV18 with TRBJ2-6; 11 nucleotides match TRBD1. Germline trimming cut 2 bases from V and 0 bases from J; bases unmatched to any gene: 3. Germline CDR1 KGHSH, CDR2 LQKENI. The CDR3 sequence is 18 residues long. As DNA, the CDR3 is TGTGCCAGCTCACCAACTGGGACAGGGGGCTCTGGGGCCAACGTCCTGACTTTC. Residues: CASSPTGTGGSGANVLTF.

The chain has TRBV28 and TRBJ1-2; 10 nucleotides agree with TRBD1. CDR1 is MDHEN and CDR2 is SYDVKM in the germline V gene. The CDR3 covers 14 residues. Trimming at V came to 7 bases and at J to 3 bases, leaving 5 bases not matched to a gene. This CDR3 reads CASKGTGADYGYTF. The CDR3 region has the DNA TGTGCCAGCAAGGGGACAGGGGCGGACTATGGCTACACCTTC.

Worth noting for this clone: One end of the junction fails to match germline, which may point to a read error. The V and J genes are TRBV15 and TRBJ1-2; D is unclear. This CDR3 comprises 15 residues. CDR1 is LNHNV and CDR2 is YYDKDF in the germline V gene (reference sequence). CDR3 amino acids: CATGRGKGSSTGYTF. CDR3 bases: TGTGCCACCGGCAGAGGCAAGGGATCATCTACAGGCTACACCTTC.

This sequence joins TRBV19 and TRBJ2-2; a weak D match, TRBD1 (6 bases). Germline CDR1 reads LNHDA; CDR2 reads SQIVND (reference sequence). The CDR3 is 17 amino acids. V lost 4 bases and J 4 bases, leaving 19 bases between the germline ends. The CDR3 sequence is CASSTLGQGLFTGELFF. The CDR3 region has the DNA TGTGCCAGTAGTACCCTCGGGCAGGGGTTATTCACCGGGGAGCTGTTTTTT.

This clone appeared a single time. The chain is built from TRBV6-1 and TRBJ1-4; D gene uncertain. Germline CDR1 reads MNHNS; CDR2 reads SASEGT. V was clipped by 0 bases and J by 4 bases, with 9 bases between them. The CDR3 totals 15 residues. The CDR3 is CASSEAAGNNEKLFF. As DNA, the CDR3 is TGTGCCAGCAGTGAAGCGGCGGGGAATAATGAAAAACTGTTTTTT.